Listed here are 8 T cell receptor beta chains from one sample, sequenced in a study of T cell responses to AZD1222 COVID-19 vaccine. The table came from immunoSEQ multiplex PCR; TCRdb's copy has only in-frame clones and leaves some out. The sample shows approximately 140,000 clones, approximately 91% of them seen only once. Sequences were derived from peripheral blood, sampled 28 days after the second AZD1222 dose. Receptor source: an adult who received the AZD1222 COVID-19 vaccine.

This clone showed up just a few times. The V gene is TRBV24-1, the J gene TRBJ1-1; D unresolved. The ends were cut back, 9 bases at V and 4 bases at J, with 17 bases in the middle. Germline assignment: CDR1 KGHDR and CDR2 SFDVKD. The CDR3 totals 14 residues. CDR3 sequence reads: CATVVLGYITEAFF. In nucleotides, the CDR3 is TGTGCCACCGTAGTGTTGGGGTACATCACTGAAGCTTTCTTT.

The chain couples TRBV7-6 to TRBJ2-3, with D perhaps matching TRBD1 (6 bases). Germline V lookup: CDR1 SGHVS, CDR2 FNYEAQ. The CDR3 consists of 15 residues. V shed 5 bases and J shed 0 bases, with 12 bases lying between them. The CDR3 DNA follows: TGTGCCAGCAGCCCGAGACAGGCAAGCACAGATACGCAGTATTTT. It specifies CASSPRQASTDTQYF.

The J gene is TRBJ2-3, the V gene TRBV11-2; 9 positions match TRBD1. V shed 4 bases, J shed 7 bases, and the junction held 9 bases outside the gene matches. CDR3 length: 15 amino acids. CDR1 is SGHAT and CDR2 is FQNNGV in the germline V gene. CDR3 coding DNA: TGTGCCAGCAGCTCGGGACAGGGACTTCCTTATACGCAGTATTTT. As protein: CASSSGQGLPYTQYF.

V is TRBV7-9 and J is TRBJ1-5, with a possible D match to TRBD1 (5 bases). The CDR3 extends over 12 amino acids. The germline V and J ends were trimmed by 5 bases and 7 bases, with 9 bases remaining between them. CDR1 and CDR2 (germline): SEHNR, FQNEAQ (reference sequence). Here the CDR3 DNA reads TGTGCCAGCAGCCAGACAGAACAGCCCCAGCATTTT. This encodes CASSQTEQPQHF. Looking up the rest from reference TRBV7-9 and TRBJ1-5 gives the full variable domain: DTGVSQNPRHKITKRGQNVTFRCDPISEHNRLYWYRQTLGQGPEFLTYFQNEAQLEKSRLLSDRFSAERPKGSFSTLEIQRTEQGDSAMYLCASSQTEQPQHFGDGTRLSIL.

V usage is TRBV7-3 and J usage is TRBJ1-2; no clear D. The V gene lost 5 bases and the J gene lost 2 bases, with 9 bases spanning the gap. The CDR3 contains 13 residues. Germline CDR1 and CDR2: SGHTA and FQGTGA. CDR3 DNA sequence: TGTGCCAGCAGCCGACACTTCAACTATGGCTACACCTTC. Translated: CASSRHFNYGYTF.

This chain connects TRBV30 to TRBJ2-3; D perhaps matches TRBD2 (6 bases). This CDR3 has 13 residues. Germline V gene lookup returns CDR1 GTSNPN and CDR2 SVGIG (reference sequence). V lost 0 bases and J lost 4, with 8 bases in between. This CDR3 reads CAWSVGGADTQYF. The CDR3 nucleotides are TGTGCCTGGAGTGTGGGCGGGGCAGATACGCAGTATTTT.

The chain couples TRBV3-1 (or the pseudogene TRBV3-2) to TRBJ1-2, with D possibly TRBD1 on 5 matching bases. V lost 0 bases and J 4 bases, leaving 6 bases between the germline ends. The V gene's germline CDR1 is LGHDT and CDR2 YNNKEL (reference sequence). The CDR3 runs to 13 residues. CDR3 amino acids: CASSQEGGYGYTF. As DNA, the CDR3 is TGTGCCAGCAGCCAAGAGGGGGGCTATGGCTACACCTTC.

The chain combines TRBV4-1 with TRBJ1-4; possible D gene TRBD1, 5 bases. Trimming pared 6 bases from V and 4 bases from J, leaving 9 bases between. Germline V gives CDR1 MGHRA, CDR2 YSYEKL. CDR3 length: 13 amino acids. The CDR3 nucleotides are TGCGCCAGCAGAGGCGGGGGTAATGAAAAACTGTTTTTT. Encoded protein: CASRGGGNEKLFF.